The 2 T cell receptor beta chains listed next were all sequenced from one sample in a study of cytomegalovirus exposure and HLA in healthy donors. 13 Jbeta primers and 60 Vbeta primers were used for the PCR. Data came from immunoSEQ multiplex PCR; TCRdb stores just in-frame clones and leaves some out. The sample gives around 150,000 clones, 68% of which show up once; around 3% is in the top ten. Material for sequencing was PBMCs. The receptors stem from a woman aged 40 to 50 in good health and CMV-seropositive.

Comment on this clone: Relative to the germline gene, one junction end is altered; a read error may explain this. This chain connects TRBV7-9 to TRBJ2-6, with D possibly being TRBD1 (5 bases). Germline V lookup: CDR1 SEHNR, CDR2 FQNEAQ (reference sequence). This CDR3 region has 15 residues. The CDR3: CASSRNIAGANVLPF. As DNA, the CDR3 is TGTGCCAGCAGCCGTAATATCGCTGGGGCCAACGTCCTGCCTTTC.

This chain links TRBV6-6 with TRBJ1-2; 8 bases agree with TRBD1. The CDR3 contains 14 residues. Germline CDR1 is MNHNY and CDR2 is SVGAGI (reference sequence). With 6 bases clipped from V and 8 bases from J, the junction kept 11 bases outside the gene matches. CDR3 sequence: CASSQNPGGRGYTF. The CDR3 DNA reads TGTGCCAGCAGCCAGAACCCAGGGGGCAGGGGCTACACCTTC.